This passage covers 3 T cell receptor beta chains from one sample sequenced in a study of T cell responses to AZD1222 COVID-19 vaccine. Assay: immunoSEQ multiplex PCR; the TCRdb copy retains only in-frame clones and omits some. The sample has about 86,000 clones, about nine tenths seen once. The source material was peripheral blood, sampled 28 days after the second AZD1222 dose. These receptor sequences come from an adult who received the AZD1222 COVID-19 vaccine.

V is TRBV7-6 and J is TRBJ2-5; 7 nucleotides match TRBD2. Germline V lookup: CDR1 SGHVS, CDR2 FNYEAQ. This CDR3 spans 14 amino acids. The trim removed 1 base at V and 7 bases at J, leaving 6 bases unmatched. As DNA, the CDR3 is TGTGCCAGCAGCTTAGGGACTAGTGTTCTGACCCAGTACTTC. Protein product: CASSLGTSVLTQYF.

This clone is a singleton in its sample. CDR3 region: CASSREDGNTIYF. As DNA, the CDR3 is TGCGCCAGCAGTCGGGAAGATGGAAACACCATATATTTT. The rearrangement joins TRBV5-1 to TRBJ1-3; D is uncertain. The CDR3 runs 13 residues. Deletions cut 5 bases from V and 3 bases from J, with 9 bases between. Germline V gene sequence: CDR1 SGHRS, CDR2 YFSETQ.

The chain uses TRBV3-1 (or the pseudogene TRBV3-2) and TRBJ2-2; either TRBD1 or TRBD2 may supply D (5 bases each). CDR1 is LGHDT, CDR2 YNNKEL, per germline (reference sequence). CDR3 size: 15 residues. V was trimmed by 5 bases and J by 2 bases, leaving 12 bases between them. The CDR3 region is CASSLGTRNTGELFF. The CDR3 DNA sequence: TGTGCCAGCAGCTTAGGGACCAGAAACACCGGGGAGCTGTTTTTT.